This TCR beta chain was retrieved from a study of early T cells in non-severe SARS-CoV-2 infection. General observations from the study: Reliance on VDJdb matching favored anti-spike CD8 responses; private and CD4 specificities were missed.

This clonotype was seen repeatedly, ten times or more. The target antigen is unknown. The germline gene is not matched at one end of the junction; a read error may be the cause. Germline V gives CDR1 SGHTA, CDR2 FQGTGA. The CDR3 length is 15 residues. Unique molecular identifier tags were affixed to discrete cDNA molecules. TCRdb reprocessed the 5' RACE reads via MiXCR and lists one record per CDR3 protein. The table includes about 49,000 distinct CDR3 sequences, approximately 10% detected once. The sequence came from an adult who was a healthcare worker with PCR-confirmed SARS-CoV-2 infection or an uninfected control (not recorded which). The chain is built from TRBV7-3 and TRBJ1-2; 7 nucleotides match TRBD1. The sample consisted of whole blood. In DNA form, the CDR3 reads TGTGCCAGCAGTTTAACAGGGGAAGGAAGCTATGGCTACACCTTC. Amino acids: CASSLTGEGSYGYTF.